Below are 15 T cell receptor beta chains sequenced from a single sample in a study of graft-versus-host responses after intestinal transplantation. These receptors' antigens are unknown. Here immunoSEQ multiplex PCR was the method, and the copy in TCRdb shows in-frame clones only, minus some. The table has 100,000 or so clones, about 88% seen once. The sequencing used unstimulated CD4+ T cells sorted from spleen or lymph node cells, collected before transplant. The receptors here all came from a human donor who was the organ donor for an intestinal transplant.

CDR3 sequence reads: CSVELSGFRGYTF. Here the CDR3 DNA reads TGCAGCGTTGAATTGTCCGGGTTTCGAGGCTACACCTTC. The chain uses TRBV29-1 and TRBJ1-2; D is unresolved. V lost 2 bases and J lost 8, with 15 bases in between. The CDR3 is 13 amino acids. The germline gives CDR1 SQVTM, CDR2 ANQGSEA.

The chain uses TRBV6-5 and TRBJ1-1; D is ambiguous. In germline, CDR1 is MNHEY, CDR2 SVGAGI. With 3 bases removed from V and 0 bases from J, the gap between germline ends came to 8 bases. The CDR3 sequence is 14 residues long. The CDR3 region has the DNA TGTGCCAGCAGTTATGGGCAGCTGAACACTGAAGCTTTCTTT. Translated, it gives CASSYGQLNTEAFF.

The chain carries TRBV4-1 and TRBJ2-3, with unresolved D. With 4 bases removed from V and 0 bases from J, the gap between germline ends came to 14 bases. Germline lookup yields CDR1 MGHRA and CDR2 YSYEKL. The CDR3 has 16 residues. CDR3 nucleotides: TGCGCCAGCAGCCGTGGACCGGCATCTAGCACAGATACGCAGTATTTT. Encoded protein: CASSRGPASSTDTQYF.

This clone was found many times. The chain recombines TRBV5-4 with TRBJ2-5; 13 bases align to TRBD2. Germline-derived CDR1 and CDR2 are SGHNT and YYREEE (reference sequence). With 0 bases clipped from V and 1 base from J, the junction kept 6 bases outside the gene matches. This CDR3 has 18 residues. The CDR3 DNA reads TGTGCCAGCAGCTTGGGACTAGCGGGGGGCCACTCCCAAGAGACCCAGTACTTC. Its translation is CASSLGLAGGHSQETQYF.

The rearrangement links TRBV5-6 to TRBJ2-7; TRBD2 is a possible D gene (5 bases). V shed 1 base and J shed 5 bases, with 25 bases lying between them. Germline loops: CDR1 SGHDT, CDR2 YYEEEE. The CDR3 totals 18 residues. The CDR3 loop reads CASSLNLRTFKEFHEQYF. The CDR3 DNA is TGTGCCAGCAGCTTGAACCTCAGGACTTTTAAGGAGTTTCACGAGCAGTACTTC. Based on the CDR3 plus reference TRBV5-6 and TRBJ2-7, the full variable domain is DAGVTQSPTHLIKTRGQQVTLRCSPKSGHDTVSWYQQALGQGPQFIFQYYEEEERQRGNFPDRFSGHQFPNYSSELNVNALLLGDSALYLCASSLNLRTFKEFHEQYFGPGTRLTVT.

The V and J genes are TRBV28 and TRBJ1-2; 8 bases line up with TRBD1. The CDR3 covers 14 residues. V shed 3 bases and J 4 bases; nucleotides not matched to a gene: 4. Germline lookup yields CDR1 MDHEN and CDR2 SYDVKM. CDR3 DNA sequence: TGTGCCAGCAGTTTCCGGGACAGGAGCTATGGCTACACCTTC. It is translated as CASSFRDRSYGYTF.

The chain combines TRBV29-1 with TRBJ2-1; D may be TRBD2 (6 bases). Trimming pared 4 bases from V and 0 bases from J, leaving 13 bases between. Germline V gene sequence: CDR1 SQVTM, CDR2 ANQGSEA. The CDR3 has 15 amino acids. In nucleotides, the CDR3 is TGCAGCGTTGTAACTAGCTGGTACTCCTACAATGAGCAGTTCTTC. This translates into CSVVTSWYSYNEQFF.

The chain couples TRBV5-1 to TRBJ2-1; 7 positions agree with TRBD1. The junction had 3 bases not matched to a gene; V was cut back by 0 bases and J by 0 bases. CDR1 and CDR2 (germline): SGHRS, YFSETQ. The CDR3 runs to 16 residues. The CDR3 bases are TGCGCCAGCAGCTTGGGAGGGGACAGCTCCTACAATGAGCAGTTCTTC. It codes for CASSLGGDSSYNEQFF.

This rearrangement joins TRBV5-1 to TRBJ1-1; no clear D gene. Trimming left V 3 bases short and J 0 bases short, with 6 bases between. The CDR3 totals 13 residues. The germline CDR1 and CDR2 sequences are SGHRS and YFSETQ. The CDR3 DNA sequence: TGCGCCAGCAGCTGGGAGTTGAACACTGAAGCTTTCTTT. It specifies CASSWELNTEAFF.

The V call is TRBV28, the J call TRBJ1-4; 7 nucleotides line up with TRBD1. V dropped 5 bases and J dropped 7; count of bases not matched to a gene: 7. Germline V gene sequence: CDR1 MDHEN, CDR2 SYDVKM. The CDR3 runs to 14 residues. The CDR3 bases are TGTGCCAGCAGTCTATCGTACAGGGGTGAAAAACTGTTTTTT. Amino acid sequence: CASSLSYRGEKLFF.

The gene calls are TRBV28 and TRBJ2-2; D remains ambiguous. Between the trimmed V and J ends, which lost 5 bases and 0 bases, there was a span of 10 bases. Germline-derived CDR1 and CDR2 are MDHEN and SYDVKM. CDR3 length: 15 amino acids. The DNA of the CDR3 is TGTGCCAGCAGTCCCCGCACCCCGAACACCGGGGAGCTGTTTTTT. Translated, it gives CASSPRTPNTGELFF.

The chain has TRBV18 and TRBJ1-6; perhaps TRBD1 as D (6 bases). V was cut by 2 bases and J by 4 bases, with 6 bases left in between. This CDR3 spans 14 amino acids. The germline V gene has CDR1 KGHSH and CDR2 LQKENI. The CDR3 reads CASSPGTYNSPLHF. In DNA, the CDR3 is TGTGCCAGCTCACCAGGGACATATAATTCACCCCTCCACTTT.

This clone turned up a few times. The V call is TRBV10-3, the J call TRBJ2-2; D uncertain. With 3 bases removed from V and 1 base from J, the gap between germline ends came to 6 bases. Germline CDR1 ENHRY, CDR2 SYGVKD. The CDR3 totals 14 residues. CDR3 coding DNA: TGTGCCATCAGTGAATATCAGAACACCGGGGAGCTGTTTTTT. This encodes CAISEYQNTGELFF.

This clone was detected once. This chain uses TRBV14 with TRBJ2-3, with 8 positions matching TRBD2. CDR3 length equals 17 residues. V was clipped by 3 bases and J by 1 base; unmatched bases: 9. In germline, CDR1 is SGHDN, CDR2 FVKESK. CDR3 loop: CASSHRGGTSGTDTQYF. The CDR3 region has the DNA TGTGCCAGCAGCCACCGCGGGGGGACCTCCGGCACAGATACGCAGTATTTT.

This chain connects TRBV2 to TRBJ1-1, with a possible D match to TRBD1 (5 bases). V dropped 7 bases and J dropped 11 bases, with 23 bases sitting between them. CDR3 length: 14 residues. The germline gives CDR1 SNHLY, CDR2 FYNNEI. The CDR3 sequence is CASNDAVSGKLAFF. The DNA for the CDR3 is TGTGCCAGCAATGACGCAGTTTCAGGGAAGTTGGCTTTCTTT.